Described below is a single TCR beta chain sequence and its context. This clonotype was seen ten or more times. Its antigen remains unidentified. Nothing much larger sits one base from this clone, and base qualities are not available. The instrument was an Illumina HiSeq 2500. Quantitative 5'-RACE with molecular barcodes was the method used to prepare the TCR beta libraries. From the authors' description of their analysis: To identify disease-linked TCR variants, a new computational method was used, one built on a probabilistic model of VDJ rearrangement. The raw public data were reprocessed by TCRdb itself: fastp quality trimming at Q25, MiXCR clonotype calling, in-frame beta chains only. Duplicate CDR3 protein sequences are folded into a single record with the most common DNA and genes. V and J calls and clone size were set by TCRdb, not the authors. This sample has some 38,000 distinct CDR3 sequences in its table, and 10% of those were observed once. Of the sample, 15% to 20% falls within the top ten clones.

The data were obtained in a study of CD8 T cells in ankylosing spondylitis (dated by TCRdb to between 2016 and 2019). Regarding the research as a whole: The study set out to find disease-linked TCR variants by profiling T cell receptor beta repertoires in ankylosing spondylitis patients and healthy donors. The full study cohort was made up of approximately 24 ankylosing spondylitis patients and roughly 98 healthy donors. Samples of peripheral blood were taken, and for ankylosing spondylitis patients, synovial fluid was collected as well. Overall results and qualifications from the work: A TCR beta motif made up of eight highly homologous amino acid variants appeared to be characteristic of blood from ankylosing spondylitis patients. The disease-linked clones had a CD8+ phenotype and were found at relatively low frequencies in peripheral blood. The disease-linked clones were reported as significantly enriched in matched synovial fluid samples from ankylosing spondylitis patients. Some motif variants had previously been reported in the synovial fluid and blood of reactive arthritis patients, which suggests shared mechanisms of disease initiation.

CDR1 is given as KGHSH and CDR2 as LQKENI, both from the germline V gene. Cut back by 2 bases and 6 bases, the V and J ends lie 8 bases apart. The CDR3 measures 13 amino acids from cysteine to phenylalanine. Only the CDR3 DNA stays, 39 bases, in frame from base 1. Sequencing was carried out using blood, either unsorted or a sorted T cell fraction (not recorded which). Recombination joined TRBV18 with TRBJ1-5; TRBD1 could be the D gene, as 5 bases match. The clonotype was recovered from a male donor with ankylosing spondylitis or in good health (not recorded which). Read as DNA, the sequence is TGTGCCAGCTCACCAGGGGGTTTTCAGCCCCAGCATTTT. The translation is CASSPGGFQPQHF.